Listed here are 24 T cell receptor beta chains from one sample, sequenced in a study of T cell therapy after organ transplantation. For these TCRs, the target antigens are not known. Assay: immunoSEQ multiplex PCR; the TCRdb copy retains only in-frame clones and omits some. The sample comprises about 20,000 clones, less than 90% of which are singletons, and under 45% rests with the top ten. Time point reported: 20-29 weeks after completion of therapy. The material was CD8+ T cells from blood, obtained after autologous CMV-specific T cell therapy. The receptors stem from a human patient who had received a solid organ transplant and had CMV disease. Some of the T cells might come from the graft donor.

V usage is TRBV10-3 and J usage is TRBJ2-3; D possibly matches TRBD1 or TRBD2 (5 bases each). The CDR3 is 11 residues long. Looked up from germline, CDR1 is ENHRY and CDR2 is SYGVKD. Trimming pared 5 bases from V and 7 bases from J, leaving 7 bases between. The CDR3 DNA follows: TGTGCCATCAGTATGGGACATACGCAGTATTTT. Its protein product is CAISMGHTQYF.

The chain uses TRBV28 and TRBJ2-5; a weak D match, TRBD1 (5 bases). The CDR3 length is 14 residues. Trimming cost V 2 bases and J 2 bases, with 9 bases left between them. CDR1 and CDR2 (germline): MDHEN, SYDVKM. The DNA for the CDR3 is TGTGCCAGCAGTTTACGGGCAGGGCAAGAGACCCAGTACTTC. It yields the protein CASSLRAGQETQYF.

This sequence joins TRBV4-2 and TRBJ2-3, with a tentative D call TRBD1 (5 bases). The CDR3 has 12 residues. Germline CDR1 reads LGHNA; CDR2 reads YNFKEQ. V was trimmed by 5 bases and J by 6 bases, leaving 9 bases between them. The CDR3 loop is CASSVKGDTQYF. CDR3 nucleotides: TGTGCCAGCAGCGTGAAGGGGGATACGCAGTATTTT.

The chain joins TRBV5-4 to TRBJ1-2; TRBD1 is a possible D gene (6 bases). Germline loops: CDR1 SGHNT, CDR2 YYREEE (reference sequence). The CDR3 length is 15 residues. V dropped 2 bases and J dropped 5 bases, with 16 bases sitting between them. CDR3 in amino acids: CASSFSQDSFYGYTF. The CDR3 DNA reads as TGTGCCAGCAGCTTCTCCCAGGACAGTTTTTATGGCTACACCTTC.

V gene TRBV4-2 combines with J gene TRBJ2-7; no clear D. Trimming took 1 base from V and 0 from J, leaving 13 bases between them. This CDR3 has 16 residues. Germline CDR1 is LGHNA and CDR2 is YNFKEQ. The CDR3 DNA reads TGTGCCAGCAGCCAAGGTACTCCATCGAGCTCCTACGAGCAGTACTTC. This gives the protein CASSQGTPSSSYEQYF.

V and J are TRBV27 and TRBJ2-1, with 8 positions matching TRBD2. V was pared by 3 bases and J by 8 bases, with 9 bases of the junction left unmatched. There are 15 residues in the CDR3. Germline CDR1 is MNHEY and CDR2 is SMNVEV (reference sequence). The CDR3 is CASSLGTSGFDEQFF. The CDR3 region has the DNA TGTGCCAGCAGTTTGGGTACTAGCGGTTTTGATGAGCAGTTCTTC.

The genes are TRBV19 and TRBJ1-1, with D hard to call. V was cut by 4 bases and J by 0 bases, with 6 bases left in between. Germline V gives CDR1 LNHDA, CDR2 SQIVND (reference sequence). The CDR3 sequence is 13 residues long. The CDR3 DNA sequence: TGTGCCAGTAGTAGGGGTATGAACACTGAAGCTTTCTTT. This codes for CASSRGMNTEAFF. Variable domain in full (rest from reference TRBV19 and TRBJ1-1): DGGITQSPKYLFRKEGQNVTLSCEQNLNHDAMYWYRQDPGQGLRLIYYSQIVNDFQKGDIAEGYSVSREKKESFPLTVTSAQKNPTAFYLCASSRGMNTEAFFGQGTRLTVV.

The chain couples TRBV9 to TRBJ2-1; D unclear. The CDR3 length is 13 residues. The ends were cut back, 0 bases at V and 9 bases at J, with 10 bases in the middle. Germline V gene data show CDR1 as SGDLS and CDR2 as YYNGEE. In nucleotides, the CDR3 is TGTGCCAGCAGCGTAGTCTCGCTCGGTGAGCAGTTCTTC. Encoded protein: CASSVVSLGEQFF.

The chain carries TRBV9 and TRBJ2-7, with 7 bases fitting TRBD2. CDR1 is SGDLS, CDR2 YYNGEE, per germline. The V gene end was trimmed by 3 bases and the J gene end by 2 bases; junction bases not matched to a gene: 8. The CDR3 has 15 amino acids. This CDR3 is CASSASTSVTYEQYF. For the CDR3, the DNA is TGTGCCAGCAGCGCCTCTACTAGCGTCACCTACGAGCAGTACTTC.

This clone appeared once. This sequence joins TRBV7-9 and TRBJ2-7; unclear D gene. Looked up from germline, CDR1 is SEHNR and CDR2 is FQNEAQ (reference sequence). Trimming shortened V by 4 bases and J by 4 bases, and 8 bases separated the two germline ends. The length of the CDR3 is 12 residues. In DNA form, the CDR3 reads TGTGCCAGCAGCTCCTCGGGTTACGAGCAGTACTTC. Amino acid sequence: CASSSSGYEQYF.

This clone is a singleton in its sample. The V and J genes are TRBV4-1 and TRBJ2-2, with 10 bases matching TRBD2. The CDR3 is 14 amino acids. V gave up 7 bases and J gave up 7 bases; unmatched junction bases: 6. Germline lookup yields CDR1 MGHRA and CDR2 YSYEKL. The chain's CDR3 is CASKLAGWVGELFF. CDR3 sequence (DNA): TGCGCCAGCAAACTAGCGGGGTGGGTCGGGGAGCTGTTTTTT.

The chain employs TRBV10-2 and TRBJ2-6, with a possible D match to TRBD1 (6 bases). From germline, CDR1 is WSHSY and CDR2 SAAADI. The CDR3 is 15 residues long. Trimming removed 4 bases from V and 4 bases from J, with 11 bases in between. The CDR3: CASSAPDRGANVLTF. The CDR3 DNA sequence: TGCGCCAGCAGTGCCCCCGACAGGGGGGCCAACGTCCTGACTTTC.

This clone is medium-sized within its sample. This chain joins TRBV6-5 and TRBJ2-2, with no clear D. V lost 2 bases to trimming and J lost 3 bases, with 7 bases between them. The CDR3 has 14 amino acids. The germline gives CDR1 MNHEY, CDR2 SVGAGI. The CDR3 region has the DNA TGTGCCAGCAGTTACAAGTTTTACACCGGGGAGCTGTTTTTT. This translates into CASSYKFYTGELFF.

The CDR3 DNA reads TGTGCCAGCAGCCCAGGGGCCGCCTACGAGCAGTACTTC. Its translation: CASSPGAAYEQYF. This chain joins TRBV14 and TRBJ2-7; possibly TRBD1 for D (6 bases). Germline values: CDR1 SGHDN, CDR2 FVKESK. V lost 4 bases and J 2 bases, leaving 9 bases between the germline ends. The CDR3 runs to 13 residues.

The chain uses TRBV10-2 and TRBJ2-7, with TRBD1 matching over 8 bases. The CDR3 has 14 amino acids. Germline CDR1 reads WSHSY; CDR2 reads SAAADI. Trimming at V came to 3 bases and at J to 3 bases, leaving 4 bases not matched to a gene. The CDR3 spells CASSDSDRDYEQYF. For the CDR3, the DNA is TGCGCCAGCAGTGACTCGGACAGGGACTACGAGCAGTACTTC.

The chain combines TRBV6-5 with TRBJ2-1, with D tentatively TRBD2 (7 bases). Trimming took off 1 base at V and 8 bases at J, with 12 bases between the two ends. Germline V gene sequence: CDR1 MNHEY, CDR2 SVGAGI. This CDR3 contains 14 residues. CDR3 DNA: TGTGCCAGCAGTTACTGGGGGGGGCCCGATGAGCAGTTCTTC. This sequence encodes CASSYWGGPDEQFF.

The CDR3 nucleotides are TGTGCCAGCAGTTACTCCGAGGGGGCCAGGGAGCAGTACTTC. It is translated as CASSYSEGAREQYF. The chain combines TRBV6-5 with TRBJ2-7, with 7 bases that match TRBD1. The CDR3 sequence is 14 residues long. The germline CDR1 and CDR2 sequences are MNHEY and SVGAGI. The J segment lost 7 bases and the V segment lost 0 bases, leaving 6 bases of the junction unmatched.

The V and J genes are TRBV2 and TRBJ1-1; 7 positions agree with TRBD1. The trim removed 6 bases at V and 2 bases at J, leaving 6 bases unmatched. The CDR3 length is 14 residues. Germline values: CDR1 SNHLY, CDR2 FYNNEI. The CDR3 bases are TGTGCCAGCAGGGAGGGACAGCAAAACACTGAAGCTTTCTTT. Amino acid sequence: CASREGQQNTEAFF.

The rearrangement joins TRBV7-9 to TRBJ1-2; D gene ambiguous. This CDR3 has 14 residues. Germline CDR1 is SEHNR and CDR2 is FQNEAQ (reference sequence). V was pared by 7 bases and J by 3 bases, with 15 bases between. The CDR3 reads CASTDGPRDYGYTF. As DNA, the CDR3 is TGTGCCAGCACCGACGGACCAAGGGACTATGGCTACACCTTC.

Only a few counts were recorded for this clone. This CDR3 is CASTAGDTYEQYF. The CDR3 DNA reads TGTGCCAGCACGGCGGGGGACACCTACGAGCAGTACTTC. This chain links TRBV21-1 with TRBJ2-7; the D segment call TRBD2 is taken from the table without a DNA check. TRBV21-1 is given as a pseudogene. CDR3 length: 13 amino acids.

This clone was observed a few times. The rearrangement uses TRBV7-6 and TRBJ1-6; 8 nucleotides align to TRBD1. Germline-derived CDR1 and CDR2 are SGHVS and FNYEAQ. The CDR3 extends over 16 amino acids. With 5 bases clipped from V and 7 bases from J, the junction kept 10 bases outside the gene matches. The CDR3 sequence is CASSRSPGQVNSPLHF. The CDR3 coding sequence is TGTGCCAGCAGCCGATCCCCGGGACAGGTAAATTCACCCCTCCACTTT.

The genes are TRBV14 and TRBJ2-5, with 10 bases aligning to TRBD2. V dropped 4 bases and J dropped 3; count of bases not matched to a gene: 5. The CDR3 consists of 15 residues. Germline lookup yields CDR1 SGHDN and CDR2 FVKESK. The CDR3 DNA follows: TGTGCCAGCAGCCGCTGGACTAGCGGTAAAGAGACCCAGTACTTC. Protein: CASSRWTSGKETQYF.

This clone rates as medium-sized. The V call is TRBV4-3, the J call TRBJ2-7, with D perhaps matching TRBD1 (5 bases). Germline values: CDR1 LGHNA, CDR2 YSLEER. The CDR3 contains 15 residues. Trimming took 5 bases from V and 2 from J, leaving 16 bases between them. The CDR3 here is CASSAGYSRAYEQYF. CDR3 DNA sequence: TGCGCCAGCAGCGCCGGCTACTCCAGGGCCTACGAGCAGTACTTC.

V is TRBV4-3 and J is TRBJ1-1; 7 positions agree with TRBD1. The germline gives CDR1 LGHNA, CDR2 YSLEER. The V and J ends lost 3 bases and 5 bases, in that order; junction bases with no gene match: 0. The length of the CDR3 is 12 residues. CDR3 DNA sequence: TGCGCCAGCAGCCAGACAGGGACTGAAGCTTTCTTT. Protein product: CASSQTGTEAFF.